Listed below are T cell receptor beta chains from one sample, sequenced in a study of cytomegalovirus exposure and HLA in healthy donors. The method was immunoSEQ multiplex PCR; TCRdb's version includes in-frame clones alone and lacks a portion of them. Of about 230,000 clones listed, 70% to 80% were seen once; the top ten hold 2.7%. Source material: PBMCs. The receptors were gathered from a woman aged 55-70 years in good health and CMV-seropositive. Both conserved end residues are part of each CDR3. Fields, in order: clone size, V gene, D gene, J gene, CDR3 protein, CDR3 DNA. The D gene is left open where the match is weak. Expanded clones get a size class; other rows say once, few or many, or leave the size out.

-	TRBV6-5	-	TRBJ1-6	CASRGTGMSGSPLHF	TGTGCCAGCAGAGGAACAGGGATGTCAGGGTCACCCCTCCACTTT
-	TRBV5-1	TRBD1	TRBJ2-7	CASSWTGFTLTDEQYF	TGCGCCAGCAGCTGGACAGGGTTTACATTAACGGACGAGCAGTACTTC
once	TRBV5-4	TRBD1	TRBJ1-2	CASSLPGQGNYGYTF	TGTGCCAGCAGCTTGCCGGGACAGGGAAACTATGGCTACACCTTC
few	TRBV30	TRBD2	TRBJ2-3	CALSGGDTDTQYF	TGTGCCCTGAGCGGGGGGGACACAGATACGCAGTATTTT
-	TRBV11-2	TRBD1	TRBJ2-5	CASKHRGPGETQYF	TGTGCCAGTAAACACAGGGGGCCGGGAGAGACCCAGTACTTC
-	TRBV5-1	-	TRBJ2-1	CASSLAQGAYNEQFF	TGCGCCAGCAGCTTGGCCCAGGGCGCCTACAATGAGCAGTTCTTC
-	TRBV21-1	-	TRBJ1-2	CASRGRGYGYTF	TGTGCCAGCAGGGGCAGGGGCTATGGCTACACCTTC
-	TRBV6-5	TRBD1	TRBJ2-7	CASSQAGTGDYEQYF	TGTGCCAGCAGCCAAGCCGGGACAGGGGACTACGAGCAGTACTTC
-	TRBV7-3	TRBD1	TRBJ2-7	CASSRTGGPYEQYF	TGTGCCAGCAGCCGGACAGGGGGACCCTACGAGCAGTACTTC
-	TRBV27	-	TRBJ2-3	CADKPEALPSTDTQYF	TGTGCCGACAAACCGGAGGCCCTCCCTAGCACAGATACGCAGTATTTT
-	TRBV19	-	TRBJ1-6	CASSILDLSPLHF	TGTGCCAGTAGTATCCTAGACCTCTCACCCCTCCACTTT
-	TRBV27	-	TRBJ2-2	CASQQGSGELFF	TGTGCCAGCCAACAGGGTTCAGGGGAGCTGTTTTTT
-	TRBV6-1	-	TRBJ2-1	CASSEDTAYNEQFF	TGTGCCAGCAGTGAAGATACAGCCTACAATGAGCAGTTCTTC
-	TRBV5-1	-	TRBJ1-1	CASSSQGVNTEAFF	TGCGCCAGCAGCTCACAGGGTGTGAACACTGAAGCTTTCTTT
-	TRBV18	-	TRBJ2-5	CASSPGRGQETQYF	TGTGCCAGCTCACCAGGCAGGGGCCAAGAGACCCAGTACTTC
once	TRBV2	-	TRBJ1-1	CASTGGGTEAFF	TGTGCCAGCACCGGTGGGGGGACTGAAGCTTTCTTT
-	TRBV2	TRBD1	TRBJ2-5	CAKGQGDQETQYF	TGTGCCAAGGGACAGGGAGACCAAGAGACCCAGTACTTC
-	TRBV9	-	TRBJ1-2	CASSVEGTGTGYGYTF	TGTGCCAGCAGCGTAGAGGGGACGGGGACTGGCTATGGCTACACCTTC
-	TRBV5-1	-	TRBJ2-1	CASSSLGENEQFF	TGCGCCAGCAGTAGTCTGGGCGAAAATGAGCAGTTCTTC
-	TRBV5-1	TRBD1	TRBJ2-2	CASKRDSATGELFF	TGCGCCAGCAAAAGGGACAGTGCGACCGGGGAGCTGTTTTTT
-	TRBV7-2	-	TRBJ1-1	CASSLYQGLTEAFF	TGTGCCAGCAGCTTATATCAGGGGCTCACTGAAGCTTTCTTT
-	TRBV5-5	-	TRBJ2-7	CASSLLPPGRFPYEQYF	TGTGCCAGCAGCTTGCTTCCCCCCGGCAGGTTTCCCTACGAGCAGTACTTC
-	TRBV2	-	TRBJ1-2	CASWGSRVGYGYTF	TGTGCCAGTTGGGGCAGTCGGGTGGGCTATGGCTACACCTTC
-	TRBV11-2	TRBD2	TRBJ2-1	CASSFNGLAGGRRNEQFF	TGTGCCAGCAGCTTTAACGGACTAGCGGGAGGCCGAAGGAATGAGCAGTTCTTC
-	TRBV6-5	TRBD2	TRBJ2-1	CASSRSGGSGEQFF	TGTGCCAGCAGCCGTAGCGGGGGTTCGGGTGAGCAGTTCTTC
-	TRBV6-5	-	TRBJ1-1	CASRDGQYTEAFF	TGTGCCAGCAGAGATGGACAGTACACTGAAGCTTTCTTT
-	TRBV5-1	TRBD1	TRBJ1-1	CASSQLTGGSTEAFF	TGCGCCAGCAGCCAACTGACAGGGGGTAGCACTGAAGCTTTCTTT
-	TRBV27	-	TRBJ1-2	CASSTIRAGGYTF	TGTGCCAGCAGCACGATCAGGGCGGGGGGCTACACCTTC
-	TRBV25-1	-	TRBJ1-4	CASSELGGADVEKLFF	TGTGCCAGCAGTGAATTGGGAGGGGCCGACGTTGAAAAACTGTTTTTT
-	TRBV6-5	-	TRBJ2-7	CASSPVYPSGYEQYF	TGTGCCAGCAGTCCCGTCTACCCGTCAGGCTACGAGCAGTACTTC
-	TRBV30	TRBD1	TRBJ1-1	CAWSVQYSGRGRRLNTEAFF	TGTGCCTGGAGTGTACAGTATTCAGGCAGGGGGCGCAGGCTGAACACTGAAGCTTTCTTT
-	TRBV2	TRBD1	TRBJ1-2	CASRRDLRDSNYGYTF	TGTGCCAGCAGGCGAGATCTCCGGGACAGTAACTATGGCTACACCTTC
-	TRBV28	-	TRBJ2-7	CASSFTGISGGSYEQYF	TGTGCCAGCAGTTTTACAGGGATATCAGGGGGGTCCTACGAGCAGTACTTC
few	TRBV6-1	TRBD2	TRBJ2-7	CASSALTSGSSEQYF	TGTGCCAGCAGTGCTCTGACTAGCGGGAGCTCCGAGCAGTACTTC
-	TRBV4-1	-	TRBJ2-7	CASSQEKRRIYEQYF	TGCGCCAGCAGCCAAGAGAAGAGGAGAATCTACGAGCAGTACTTC
-	TRBV7-3	-	TRBJ2-2	CASSLGGADGELFF	TGTGCCAGCAGCTTAGGAGGGGCAGACGGGGAGCTGTTTTTT
-	TRBV30	-	TRBJ2-2	CAWNPPGTGELFF	TGTGCCTGGAACCCCCCGGGCACCGGGGAGCTGTTTTTT
-	TRBV6-1	TRBD1	TRBJ1-5	CASSERGRQPQHF	TGTGCCAGCAGTGAAAGGGGGCGCCAGCCCCAGCATTTT
-	TRBV9	-	TRBJ2-2	CASSVDLGVSNTGELFF	TGTGCCAGCAGCGTAGATCTAGGGGTCTCGAACACCGGGGAGCTGTTTTTT
-	TRBV5-4	-	TRBJ2-7	CASTFDSYPGGEQYF	TGTGCCAGCACCTTTGACAGCTACCCAGGGGGGGAGCAGTACTTC
-	TRBV4-1	TRBD2	TRBJ2-5	CASSHLGGPGGETQYF	TGCGCCAGCAGCCATCTGGGGGGGCCGGGGGGGGAGACCCAGTACTTC
-	TRBV4-2	-	TRBJ1-1	CASSQEQPTYTEAFF	TGTGCCAGCAGCCAAGAGCAACCTACTTACACTGAAGCTTTCTTT
once	TRBV14	-	TRBJ1-2	CASSQEGRPANYGYTF	TGTGCCAGCAGCCAAGAGGGGAGGCCCGCTAACTATGGCTACACCTTC
-	TRBV28	-	TRBJ1-2	CASSPGRDGDYGYTF	TGTGCCAGCAGCCCAGGGAGGGACGGCGACTATGGCTACACCTTC
-	TRBV7-6	-	TRBJ2-5	CASSQAGPRETQYF	TGTGCCAGCAGCCAAGCGGGCCCCAGGGAGACCCAGTACTTC
-	TRBV18	TRBD1	TRBJ2-7	CASSLGEGTGNEQYF	TGTGCCAGCTCACTGGGTGAGGGGACAGGGAACGAGCAGTACTTC
few	TRBV30	TRBD2	TRBJ2-3	CAWSFGLAGGPDTQYF	TGTGCCTGGAGCTTTGGGCTAGCGGGGGGGCCAGATACGCAGTATTTT
-	TRBV5-1	-	TRBJ1-5	CASSLTPGDQPQHF	TGCGCCAGCAGTTTAACCCCGGGGGATCAGCCCCAGCATTTT
-	TRBV28	TRBD1	TRBJ2-2	CASSLSGQYTGELFF	TGTGCCAGCAGTCTCTCGGGACAGTACACCGGGGAGCTGTTTTTT
-	TRBV7-6	-	TRBJ1-4	CASGSFNEKLFF	TGTGCCAGCGGGAGCTTTAATGAAAAACTGTTTTTT
-	TRBV5-1	-	TRBJ2-4	CASSYSFAKNIQYF	TGCGCCAGCAGCTACAGCTTTGCCAAAAACATTCAGTACTTC